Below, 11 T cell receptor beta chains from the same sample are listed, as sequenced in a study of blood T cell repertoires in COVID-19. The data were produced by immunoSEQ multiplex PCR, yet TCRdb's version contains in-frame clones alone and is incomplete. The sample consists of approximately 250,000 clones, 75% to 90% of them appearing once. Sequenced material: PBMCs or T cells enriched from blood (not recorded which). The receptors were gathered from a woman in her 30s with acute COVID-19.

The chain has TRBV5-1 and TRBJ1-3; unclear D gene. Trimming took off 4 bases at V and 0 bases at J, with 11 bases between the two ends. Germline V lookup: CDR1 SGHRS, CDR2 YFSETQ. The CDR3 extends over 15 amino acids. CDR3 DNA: TGCGCCAGCAGCCCCGACACTCTCTCTGGAAACACCATATATTTT. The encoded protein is CASSPDTLSGNTIYF.

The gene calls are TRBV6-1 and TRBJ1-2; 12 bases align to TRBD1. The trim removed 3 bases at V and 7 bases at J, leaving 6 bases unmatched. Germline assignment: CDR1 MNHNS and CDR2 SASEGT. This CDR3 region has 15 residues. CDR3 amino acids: CASSDTGTGGVGYTF. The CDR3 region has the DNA TGTGCCAGCAGTGATACCGGGACAGGGGGCGTTGGCTACACCTTC.

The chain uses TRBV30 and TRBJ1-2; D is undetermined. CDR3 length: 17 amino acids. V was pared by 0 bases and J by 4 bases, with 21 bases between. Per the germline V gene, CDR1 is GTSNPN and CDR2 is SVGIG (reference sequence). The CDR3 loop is CAWSVAASSGTRYGYTF. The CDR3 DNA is TGTGCCTGGAGTGTCGCAGCCAGCAGCGGCACCCGCTATGGCTACACCTTC.

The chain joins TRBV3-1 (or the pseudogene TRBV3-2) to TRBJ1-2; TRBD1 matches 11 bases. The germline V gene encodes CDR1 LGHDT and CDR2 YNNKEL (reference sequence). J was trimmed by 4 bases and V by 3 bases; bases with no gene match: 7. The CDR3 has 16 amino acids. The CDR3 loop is CASSQVPGTGGYGYTF. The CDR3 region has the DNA TGTGCCAGCAGCCAGGTCCCCGGGACAGGGGGCTATGGCTACACCTTC.

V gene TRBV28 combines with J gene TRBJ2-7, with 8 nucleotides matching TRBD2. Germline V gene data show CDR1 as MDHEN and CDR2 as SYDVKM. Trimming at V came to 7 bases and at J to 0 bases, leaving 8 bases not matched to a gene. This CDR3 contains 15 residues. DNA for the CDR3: TGTGCCAGCATCATTACTAGCGGAAGCTCCTACGAGCAGTACTTC. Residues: CASIITSGSSYEQYF.

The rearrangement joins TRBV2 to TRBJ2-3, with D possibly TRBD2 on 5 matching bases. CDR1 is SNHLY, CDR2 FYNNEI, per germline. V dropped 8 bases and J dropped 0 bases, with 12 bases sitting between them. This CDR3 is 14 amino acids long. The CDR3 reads CASLWGASTDTQYF. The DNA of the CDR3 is TGTGCCAGCTTATGGGGAGCTAGCACAGATACGCAGTATTTT.

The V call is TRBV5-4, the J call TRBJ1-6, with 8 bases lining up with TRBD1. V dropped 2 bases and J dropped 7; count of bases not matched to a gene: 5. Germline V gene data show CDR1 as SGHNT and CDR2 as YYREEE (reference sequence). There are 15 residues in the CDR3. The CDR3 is CASSLDRGNNSPLHF. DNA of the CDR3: TGTGCCAGCAGCTTAGACAGGGGTAACAATTCACCCCTCCACTTT.

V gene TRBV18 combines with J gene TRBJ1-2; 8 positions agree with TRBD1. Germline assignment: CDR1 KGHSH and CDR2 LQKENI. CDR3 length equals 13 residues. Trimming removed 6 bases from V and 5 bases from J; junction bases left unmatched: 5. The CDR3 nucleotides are TGTGCCAGCTCCCCTGGACAGGGTTATGGCTACACCTTC. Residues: CASSPGQGYGYTF.

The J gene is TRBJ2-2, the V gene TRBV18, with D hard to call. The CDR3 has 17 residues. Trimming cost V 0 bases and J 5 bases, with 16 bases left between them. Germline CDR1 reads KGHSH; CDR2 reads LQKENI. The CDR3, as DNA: TGTGCCAGCTCACCACCCTCAGGATCCGTAGGAACCGGGGAGCTGTTTTTT. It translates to CASSPPSGSVGTGELFF.

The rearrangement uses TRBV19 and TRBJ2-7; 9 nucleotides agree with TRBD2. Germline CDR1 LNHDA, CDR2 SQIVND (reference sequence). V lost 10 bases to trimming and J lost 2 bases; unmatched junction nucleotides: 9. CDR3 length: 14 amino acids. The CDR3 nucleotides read TGTGCCACCTCAGCGGGAGGATATACCTACGAGCAGTACTTC. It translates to CATSAGGYTYEQYF.

CDR3 in DNA: TGCAGCGTTGAAGGACTAGCGGATAAGGGCGAGCAGTACTTC. Protein: CSVEGLADKGEQYF. The rearrangement uses TRBV29-1 and TRBJ2-7, with TRBD2 identical over 9 bases. Looked up from germline, CDR1 is SQVTM and CDR2 is ANQGSEA. There are 14 residues in the CDR3. V lost 1 base to trimming and J lost 6 bases; unmatched junction nucleotides: 7.